This TCR beta chain appears in the sequencing data of a study of vaccination and CD4 T cells after COVID-19. CD4+ T cells that had been cultured provided DNA sequenced with the Oncomine TCR Beta short-read assay. One entry per CDR3 protein, called by TCRdb with MiXCR from the PCR reads. This sample has around 25,000 distinct CDR3 sequences, with around 30% found just once. On this clonotype: The antigen remains undetermined.

Time point of the sample: late sampling 161 to 241 days after vaccination in a few convalescent patients. Sample treatment: roughly 10-day PBMC culture with coronavirus spike peptide pools or control peptides (ViraFEST assay). Alongside about 9.9 IU/ml IL-2 and 10 ug/ml peptide pools, PBMCs were cultured at some 2 million per well. The clonotype was recovered from a human donor who had recovered from COVID-19. Sequencing used CD4+ T cells from blood, cultured in vitro, obtained about 7 months after SARS-CoV-2 vaccination.

The CDR3 loop is CSASTGNTGELFF. CDR3 nucleotides: TGCAGTGCTAGCACGGGGAACACCGGGGAGCTGTTTTTT. This chain connects TRBV20-1 to TRBJ2-2; the D is unclear. Germline V gene sequence: CDR1 DFQATT, CDR2 SNEGSKA (reference sequence). CDR3 size: 13 residues. V was pared by 3 bases and J by 1 base, with 6 bases between.